Sequencing of this T cell receptor beta chain was carried out in a study of control samples from healthy donors and cancer patients. Generated by immunoSEQ multiplex PCR, the TCRdb table keeps only in-frame clones and is missing some. Found here are 130,000 or so clones, about 90% of them singletons; the top ten hold approximately 7%. The germline V gene encodes CDR1 SGHTA and CDR2 FQGNSA. The CDR3 contains 16 residues. V lost 2 bases and J lost 2; bases outside the gene matches: 7. This sequence originates from a man aged 18 to 29 in good health. The specimen sequenced was blood. The chain combines TRBV7-2 with TRBJ2-7; 9 bases align to TRBD1. CDR3 nucleotide sequence: TGTGCCAGCAGCTTACCGAGGACAGGGGACCCCTACGAGCAGTACTTC. Translating it yields CASSLPRTGDPYEQYF.